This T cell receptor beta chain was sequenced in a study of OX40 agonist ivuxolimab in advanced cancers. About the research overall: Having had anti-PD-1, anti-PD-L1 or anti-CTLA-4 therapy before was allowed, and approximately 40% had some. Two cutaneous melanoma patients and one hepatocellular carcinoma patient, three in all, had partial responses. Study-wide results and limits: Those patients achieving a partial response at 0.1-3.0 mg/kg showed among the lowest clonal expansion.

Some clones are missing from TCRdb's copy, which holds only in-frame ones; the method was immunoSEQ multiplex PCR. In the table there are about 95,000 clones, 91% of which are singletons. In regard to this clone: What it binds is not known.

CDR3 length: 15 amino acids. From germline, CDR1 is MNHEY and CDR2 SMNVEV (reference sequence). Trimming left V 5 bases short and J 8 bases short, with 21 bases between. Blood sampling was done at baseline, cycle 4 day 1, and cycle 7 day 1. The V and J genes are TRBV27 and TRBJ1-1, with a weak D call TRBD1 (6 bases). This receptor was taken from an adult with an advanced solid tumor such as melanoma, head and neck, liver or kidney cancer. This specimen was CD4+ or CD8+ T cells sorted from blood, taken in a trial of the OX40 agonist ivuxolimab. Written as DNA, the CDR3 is TGTGCCAGCAGTACCACCGGGACATCGAAAAGGGAAGCTTTCTTT. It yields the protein CASSTTGTSKREAFF.